This TCR beta chain is drawn from a study of CD8+ T cells in alopecia areata. The CDR3 length is 13 residues. CDR1 is SGHTA, CDR2 FQGNSA, per germline. V was cut by 8 bases and J by 12 bases, with 20 bases left in between. cDNA serving as the sequencing template came from extracted, reverse transcribed RNA. TCRdb's table, derived via immunoSEQ multiplex PCR, lists solely in-frame clones and lacks some. Here the sample spans about 220,000 clones, around 57% being singletons. The treatment denotes: oral pan-JAK inhibitor, 5-10 mg twice daily. The gene calls are TRBV7-2 and TRBJ2-4; the D call may be TRBD1 or TRBD2 (5 bases each). The sample in question was CD4+ T cells sorted from blood, obtained at week 4, from a patient treated with tofacitinib. The receptor comes from a human donor with alopecia areata. The DNA of the CDR3 is TGTGCCAGCGAGCTTCAACGAGGGGAGAATCAGTACTTC. Protein sequence: CASELQRGENQYF. Complete variable domain (other parts from reference TRBV7-2 and TRBJ2-4): GAGVSQSPSNKVTEKGKDVELRCDPISGHTALYWYRQSLGQGLEFLIYFQGNSAPDKSGLPSDRFSAERTGGSVSTLTIQRTQQEDSAVYLCASELQRGENQYFGAGTRLSVL.